These 20 T cell receptor beta chains came from one sample sequenced in a study of blood T cell repertoires in COVID-19 (TCRdb year 2020). The library was generated by the immunoSEQ multiplex PCR assay. TCRdb's version of the immuneACCESS table is confined to in-frame rearrangements and falls short of the full clone set. An unresolved V gene accounts for under half of the shortfall where checked; the remainder is of unknown origin. The sample contains 90,000 to 150,000 clones, 81% of them found a single time. Of the sample, about 10% falls within the top ten clones. Sequencing was done on a sample of peripheral blood. All receptors derive from a human donor in a cohort sampled during active COVID-19.

The chain has TRBV6-5 and TRBJ2-7; a weak D match, TRBD2 (6 bases). This CDR3 comprises 16 residues. V was clipped by 2 bases and J by 3 bases, with 17 bases between them. Germline assignment: CDR1 MNHEY and CDR2 SVGAGI. The CDR3 DNA sequence: TGTGCCAGCAGTTACCGTCCGGGACTTAGCTTCTACGAGCAGTACTTC. It codes for CASSYRPGLSFYEQYF.

The gene calls are TRBV30 and TRBJ1-1, with D unresolved. CDR1 and CDR2 from the germline V gene are GTSNPN and SVGIG (reference sequence). CDR3 length: 13 amino acids. The V and J ends lost 0 bases and 2 bases respectively, with 7 bases between them. The chain's CDR3 is CAWSVGENTEAFF. CDR3 DNA: TGTGCCTGGAGTGTAGGAGAAAACACTGAAGCTTTCTTT.

The CDR3 protein is CASSGQGGRSYNEQFF. In DNA, the CDR3 is TGTGCCAGTAGCGGACAGGGGGGCCGCTCCTACAATGAGCAGTTCTTC. This chain joins TRBV19 and TRBJ2-1; 10 bases map to TRBD1. Germline V gene lookup returns CDR1 LNHDA and CDR2 SQIVND (reference sequence). The V segment lost 6 bases and the J segment 0 bases; nucleotides outside the gene matches: 5. The CDR3 has 16 residues. Drawing the rest from reference TRBV19 and TRBJ2-1, the complete variable domain is DGGITQSPKYLFRKEGQNVTLSCEQNLNHDAMYWYRQDPGQGLRLIYYSQIVNDFQKGDIAEGYSVSREKKESFPLTVTSAQKNPTAFYLCASSGQGGRSYNEQFFGPGTRLTVL.

V usage is TRBV7-9 and J usage is TRBJ2-7, with TRBD1 identical over 7 bases. Germline V lookup: CDR1 SEHNR, CDR2 FQNEAQ (reference sequence). The CDR3 is 13 residues long. Losses at the gene ends were 5 bases for V and 3 bases for J; bases not matched to a gene: 4. The CDR3 DNA reads TGTGCCAGCAGCGAGGGACAGTACTACGAGCAGTACTTC. Amino acid sequence: CASSEGQYYEQYF.

This rearrangement joins TRBV6-5 to TRBJ2-7; the match to TRBD1 covers 7 bases. CDR1 is MNHEY and CDR2 is SVGAGI in the germline V gene. This CDR3 is built from 12 residues. V lost 10 bases and J lost 4; bases outside the gene matches: 7. The CDR3 DNA follows: TGTGCCAACGGGAACAGGGGTTACGAGCAGTACTTC. Translating it yields CANGNRGYEQYF.

This chain connects TRBV6-5 to TRBJ2-4; the D gene is possibly TRBD2 (6 bases). V gave up 8 bases and J gave up 4 bases, with 12 bases separating them. The CDR3 sequence is 13 residues long. Germline CDR1 and CDR2: MNHEY and SVGAGI. For the CDR3, the DNA is TGTGCCAGCGCCGCGGGGAATAAAAACATTCAGTACTTC. Amino acids: CASAAGNKNIQYF.

The rearrangement links TRBV5-1 to TRBJ1-2; 7 bases match TRBD1. Germline V gives CDR1 SGHRS, CDR2 YFSETQ. The length of the CDR3 is 13 residues. Unmatched junction bases numbered 4, after V lost 5 bases and J lost 3 bases. Here the CDR3 DNA reads TGCGCCAGCAGGCCTGACAGGGACTATGGCTACACCTTC. This encodes CASRPDRDYGYTF.

V and J are TRBV7-2 and TRBJ2-7; the match to TRBD2 covers 9 bases. The CDR3 loop spans 16 amino acids. CDR1 is SGHTA, CDR2 FQGNSA, per germline. J was trimmed by 0 bases and V by 5 bases; bases with no gene match: 8. The CDR3 DNA follows: TGTGCCAGCAGCCCCGGGACTAGCCGAACCTCCTACGAGCAGTACTTC. As protein: CASSPGTSRTSYEQYF.

The J gene is TRBJ2-6, the V gene TRBV18; 7 bases fit TRBD1. J lost 1 base, V lost 2 bases, and 11 bases had no gene match. CDR3 length: 19 amino acids. Germline CDR1 and CDR2: KGHSH and LQKENI. This CDR3 is CASSPLGQGVQSGANVLTF. The CDR3 nucleotides are TGTGCCAGCTCACCATTAGGGCAGGGGGTACAATCTGGGGCCAACGTCCTGACTTTC. Drawing the rest from reference TRBV18 and TRBJ2-6, the complete variable domain is NAGVMQNPRHLVRRRGQEARLRCSPMKGHSHVYWYRQLPEEGLKFMVYLQKENIIDESGMPKERFSAEFPKEGPSILRIQQVVRGDSAAYFCASSPLGQGVQSGANVLTFGAGSRLTVL.

V and J are TRBV18 and TRBJ2-3; D unresolved. V was shortened by 2 bases and J by 2 bases, with 2 bases between the two germline ends. Germline loops: CDR1 KGHSH, CDR2 LQKENI. This CDR3 spans 12 amino acids. CDR3 in amino acids: CASSPYTDTQYF. The DNA for the CDR3 is TGTGCCAGCTCACCATACACAGATACGCAGTATTTT.

To note about this clone: Other DNA sequences within the sample encode an identical CDR3. This chain uses TRBV7-9 with TRBJ1-2; maybe TRBD1 (6 bases). The CDR3 loop spans 14 amino acids. The germline V gene encodes CDR1 SEHNR and CDR2 FQNEAQ (reference sequence). The ends were cut back, 3 bases at V and 2 bases at J, with 10 bases in the middle. Written as DNA, the CDR3 is TGTGCCAGCAGCTTGGTACAGGGCAACTATGGCTACACCTTC. Protein sequence: CASSLVQGNYGYTF.

This chain uses TRBV9 with TRBJ2-1, with 10 bases that match TRBD2. The junction had 6 bases not matched to a gene; V was cut back by 7 bases and J by 2 bases. Germline V lookup: CDR1 SGDLS, CDR2 YYNGEE. The length of the CDR3 is 15 residues. CDR3 DNA sequence: TGTGCCAGCCGCGAAGGACTAGCGGCCTACAATGAGCAGTTCTTC. The encoded protein is CASREGLAAYNEQFF.

The V gene is TRBV3-1 (or the pseudogene TRBV3-2), the J gene TRBJ2-7; 10 bases match TRBD2. Germline V lookup: CDR1 LGHDT, CDR2 YNNKEL (reference sequence). The CDR3 spans 17 residues. Germline trimming cut 0 bases from V and 5 bases from J; bases unmatched to any gene: 10. The CDR3 is CASSQDWTSGPDDEQYF. CDR3 nucleotides: TGTGCCAGCAGCCAAGATTGGACTAGCGGACCAGATGACGAGCAGTACTTC.

This chain connects TRBV7-2 to TRBJ1-2; no clear D. Germline CDR1 SGHTA, CDR2 FQGNSA. The germline V and J ends were trimmed by 4 bases and 7 bases, with 13 bases remaining between them. The CDR3 loop spans 13 amino acids. CDR3: CASSSPVPGGYTF. CDR3 DNA: TGTGCCAGCAGCTCCCCCGTACCGGGTGGCTACACCTTC.

The gene calls are TRBV18 and TRBJ1-1; tentative D call: TRBD1 (5 bases). This CDR3 region has 13 residues. The V end was cut by 3 bases, the J end by 5 bases, with 10 bases between. Germline V gene data show CDR1 as KGHSH and CDR2 as LQKENI. CDR3 DNA sequence: TGTGCCAGCTCACCCGGGGGTCGGACTGAAGCTTTCTTT. Its protein product is CASSPGGRTEAFF. Full variable domain (missing parts from reference TRBV18 and TRBJ1-1): NAGVMQNPRHLVRRRGQEARLRCSPMKGHSHVYWYRQLPEEGLKFMVYLQKENIIDESGMPKERFSAEFPKEGPSILRIQQVVRGDSAAYFCASSPGGRTEAFFGQGTRLTVV.

V gene TRBV19 combines with J gene TRBJ2-2; 8 nucleotides line up with TRBD2. The CDR3 sequence is 16 residues long. Per the germline V gene, CDR1 is LNHDA and CDR2 is SQIVND (reference sequence). Losses at the gene ends were 5 bases for V and 8 bases for J; bases not matched to a gene: 13. The chain's CDR3 is CASSPTWGSGTGELFF. Written as DNA, the CDR3 is TGTGCCAGTAGTCCCACATGGGGTAGCGGGACTGGGGAGCTGTTTTTT.

The chain employs TRBV2 and TRBJ1-2, with 7 bases lining up with TRBD1. Germline V gene data show CDR1 as SNHLY and CDR2 as FYNNEI. J was trimmed by 7 bases and V by 5 bases; bases with no gene match: 10. CDR3 size: 14 residues. CDR3 nucleotides: TGTGCCAGCAGTAGTGACAGGGAGCCACGTGGCTACACCTTC. This gives the protein CASSSDREPRGYTF.

This clone was counted only a few times. The CDR3 region has the DNA TGCAGTGCTAGTGACCCATACACCCAGGCTGACTATGGCTACACCTTC. It is translated as CSASDPYTQADYGYTF. This chain uses TRBV20-1 with TRBJ1-2; D gene unclear. The germline V gene encodes CDR1 DFQATT and CDR2 SNEGSKA (reference sequence). V was shortened by 3 bases and J by 3 bases, with 20 bases between the two germline ends. This CDR3 comprises 16 residues.

This clone was counted only a few times. The V gene is TRBV6-2 or TRBV6-3, the J gene TRBJ2-7; 9 nucleotides align to TRBD1. The CDR3 loop spans 16 amino acids. Per germline, CDR1 MNHEY and CDR2 SVGEGT. Trimming removed 5 bases from V and 3 bases from J; junction bases left unmatched: 11. For the CDR3, the DNA is TGTGCCAGCAGTACAGGGACAGGGAGCATGCGCTACGAGCAGTACTTC. Translating it yields CASSTGTGSMRYEQYF.

This sequence joins TRBV7-3 and TRBJ1-1; TRBD1 is a possible D gene (5 bases). CDR3 length equals 13 residues. V was pared by 5 bases and J by 1 base, with 8 bases between. Germline V gene lookup returns CDR1 SGHTA and CDR2 FQGTGA. The CDR3 loop reads CASSTTANTEAFF. CDR3 nucleotide sequence: TGTGCCAGCAGCACGACAGCGAACACTGAAGCTTTCTTT.